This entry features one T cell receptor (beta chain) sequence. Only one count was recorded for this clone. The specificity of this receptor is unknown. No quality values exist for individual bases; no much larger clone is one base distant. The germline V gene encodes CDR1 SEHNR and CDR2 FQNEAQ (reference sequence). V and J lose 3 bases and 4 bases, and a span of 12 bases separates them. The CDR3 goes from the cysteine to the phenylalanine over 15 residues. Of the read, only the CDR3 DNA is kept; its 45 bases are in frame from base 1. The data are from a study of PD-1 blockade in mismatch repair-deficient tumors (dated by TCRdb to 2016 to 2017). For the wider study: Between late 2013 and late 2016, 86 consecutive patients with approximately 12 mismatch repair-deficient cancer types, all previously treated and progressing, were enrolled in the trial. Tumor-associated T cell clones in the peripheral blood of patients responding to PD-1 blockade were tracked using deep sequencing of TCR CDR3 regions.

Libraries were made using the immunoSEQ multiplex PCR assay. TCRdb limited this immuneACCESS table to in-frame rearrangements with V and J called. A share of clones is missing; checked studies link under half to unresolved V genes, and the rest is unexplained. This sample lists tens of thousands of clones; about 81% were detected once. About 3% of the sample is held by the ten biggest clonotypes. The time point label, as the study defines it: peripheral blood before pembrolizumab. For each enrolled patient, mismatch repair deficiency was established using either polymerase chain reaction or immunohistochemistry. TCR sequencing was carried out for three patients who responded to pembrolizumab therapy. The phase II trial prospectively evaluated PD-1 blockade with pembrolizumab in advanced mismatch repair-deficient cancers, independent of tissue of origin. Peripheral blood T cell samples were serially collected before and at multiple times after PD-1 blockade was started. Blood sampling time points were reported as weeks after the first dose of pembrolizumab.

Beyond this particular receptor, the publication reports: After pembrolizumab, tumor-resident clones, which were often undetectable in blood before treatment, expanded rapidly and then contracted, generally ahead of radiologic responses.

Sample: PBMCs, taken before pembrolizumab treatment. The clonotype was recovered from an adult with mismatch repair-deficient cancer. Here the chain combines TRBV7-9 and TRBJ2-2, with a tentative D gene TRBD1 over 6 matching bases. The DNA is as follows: TGTGCCAGCAGCTTGAGAGCGGACAGCACCGGGGAGCTGTTTTTT. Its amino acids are CASSLRADSTGELFF.